This T cell receptor (beta chain) derives from a study of shared clonotypes between healthy human individuals. Using immunoSEQ multiplex PCR, the repertoire was profiled, and TCRdb retains in-frame clones only, with some absent. The table has over 700,000 clones, approximately 77% seen once. Sequencing used memory CD4+ T cells sorted from blood. Subset meaning: CD45RA-negative fraction. This TCR derives from a woman aged 30 to 39 in good health.

This CDR3 reads CASSSADRWSYGYTF. CDR3 DNA sequence: TGTGCCAGCAGTTCCGCGGACAGATGGAGCTATGGCTACACCTTC. The rearrangement joins TRBV5-8 to TRBJ1-2; D may be TRBD1 (6 bases). V was clipped by 5 bases and J by 4 bases, with 18 bases between them. The germline CDR1 and CDR2 sequences are SGHTS and YDEGEE. The CDR3 extends over 15 amino acids.